Below, one TCR beta chain is given with its context. No antigen is known for it. The input lacks base qualities; no much larger clone sits a single base away. This sample is part of a study of blood T cell repertoires in COVID-19 (dated by TCRdb to the early 2020s). In the study overall: Samples covering the acute and convalescent phases of COVID-19 were provided by collaborators in the United States, Italy and Spain. The repertoires were released in a freely available public database intended as a resource for research on the immune response to SARS-CoV-2. A de-identified subject ID, COVID-19 status, age in years and sex were almost always included in the sample metadata. The prospective study material was composed of cDNA or gDNA derived from T cells, B-cell-depleted T cells, or PBMCs. Subjects who had been exposed to COVID-19, were actively infected with it, or had recovered from it provided the deeply sampled blood TCRbeta repertoires that made up the dataset. Where HLA class I and class II types were available, the types were taken from metadata supplied by the sample provider, not from assay-based typing. The samples were drawn from the first 160 participants of the ongoing ImmuneRACE study and from about 1,200 subjects provided by 6 global collaborators. The research as a whole found: Clinical and demographic metadata were provided uncurated, with the amount varying by source and participant.

The immunoSEQ Assay, a bias-controlled multiplex PCR, was used to amplify TCRbeta CDR3 regions from genomic DNA. In the paper's pipeline: Nucleated cell counts per sample were estimated from amplification of reference gene primers within the assay. To quantify the absolute abundance of each unique TCRbeta CDR3 rearrangement, sequence reads were collapsed and filtered. Productive Simpson clonality was computed per sample as the square root of Simpson's diversity index over productive rearrangements. The clones in this table, taken by TCRdb from immuneACCESS, are in-frame only. Not every clone is retained; where verified, under half of the shortfall comes from an unresolved V gene, and the cause of the rest is unknown. The DNA was the basis for D and trimming; V, J and clone size are from that table. This sample has around 150,000 clones in its table, and 90% of those were observed once. The ten largest account for over 15% of the sample.

Taken from cysteine to phenylalanine, the CDR3 has 13 residues. Only the CDR3 portion is preserved as DNA: 39 bases, with reading frame beginning at the first base. V and J are trimmed by 5 bases and 4 bases, and the gene matches miss 4 bases of the junction. Via the germline V gene (reference sequence), CDR1 is LGHDT and CDR2 YNNKEL. Each collaborating institution followed its own protocols to collect whole blood in K2EDTA tubes. For TCRbeta analysis, collaborators shipped samples in one of three forms: frozen whole blood, isolated PBMCs, or DNA extracted from either of those sample types. Sequenced: peripheral blood. The TCR was taken from a man aged 60 to 69 with active or convalescent COVID-19. The chain links TRBV3-1 (or the pseudogene TRBV3-2) with TRBJ1-1; 7 bases in between match TRBD1. CDR3 protein: CASSYGTATEAFF. The DNA reads TGTGCCAGCAGCTATGGGACAGCCACTGAAGCTTTCTTT.